Described below is a single T cell receptor (beta chain) sequence and its context. What it binds is unknown. In the authors' workflow: ImmunoSEQ junction-only sequences lacked quality scores, so their filtering differed. Clones were read by immunoSEQ multiplex PCR, and TCRdb kept only the in-frame ones, dropping some. V and J calls and clone size come straight from that table; D and trimming were deduced from the DNA. The data contain under 1 million clones, about 97% of them seen just once; the ten biggest clones take up about 0.21%. Positively selected for CCR7, the CD45RO-negative cells used as naive CD8 cells excluded terminally differentiated effector memory CD45RA+ cells. The data are from a study of shared clonotypes between healthy human individuals. Whole-study context: Donors consisted of two women and three men between 18 and 49. Study-level points and caveats: Clonotype sharing across a handful of donors was observed for 4% to 5.5% of naive CD4 clonotypes.

The V gene's germline CDR1 is MDHEN and CDR2 SYDVKM. The CDR3 consists of 12 residues. The germline V and J ends were trimmed by 3 bases and 5 bases, with 6 bases remaining between them. Specimen: naive CD8+ T cells sorted from blood. This chain joins TRBV28 and TRBJ2-3, with no clear D. The source is a man in his thirties or forties in good health. In nucleotides, the CDR3 is TGTGCCAGCAGTTTCTTCGGAGATACGCAGTATTTT. Protein: CASSFFGDTQYF.